This T cell receptor (beta chain) was documented in a study of tumor-infiltrating lymphocytes in primary liver carcinoma. Study at large: The study enrolled male and female patients aged 30 to 69 years. General study findings and limits: Tumors had a significantly higher top-250-clone fraction than blood (p = 0.039). Because of bulk unsorted sampling, CD4+ and CD8+ repertoires were not subjected to comparison.

Notes on this clonotype: Antigen: not known. This may be a read error: a much more frequent sequence differs by one nucleotide.

RNA was extracted from whole blood without cell sorting, alongside germline DNA. Starting material of roughly 550 ng total RNA yielded TCR beta cDNA via a constant-region primer. Sequencing libraries for TCR beta derived from three nested multiplex PCR rounds that used slightly modified ARM-PCR. Each of the first two PCR rounds ran roughly 9 cycles with TRBV1-TRBV30 forward and C-beta reverse primers. TCRdb analysed the multiplex PCR reads with MiXCR anew, one entry per CDR3 protein. This table has approximately 330,000 distinct CDR3 sequences, roughly two thirds appearing once. The germline V gene encodes CDR1 SGHDN and CDR2 FVKESK. The CDR3 covers 14 residues. V lost 4 bases and J lost 4, with 10 bases in between.

The rearrangement joins TRBV14 to TRBJ2-2, with D unclear. The clonotype was recovered from a man between 40 and 49 years old with primary liver carcinoma and hepatitis B virus infection. Sequencing was performed on peripheral blood. The DNA of the CDR3 is TGTGCCAGCAGCCGGCGACCGAGCACCGGGGAGCTGTTTTTT. Protein sequence: CASSRRPSTGELFF.